This T cell receptor beta chain was profiled in a study of OX40 agonist ivuxolimab in advanced cancers. General notes on the study: Ivuxolimab was an agonistic, fully human IgG2 monoclonal antibody directed against OX40 (CD134), a costimulatory receptor. Intravenous ivuxolimab was administered to patients every 2 weeks at six dose levels: 0.01, 0.1, 0.3, 1.5, 3 and 10 mg/kg. Among the 50 to 55 dose-escalation patients, around 20 had hepatocellular carcinoma, approximately 15 melanoma, 9 renal cell carcinoma and 9 head and neck cancer. The dose-escalation cohort was 82.7% male with a mean age of approximately 60 years, ranging from about 20 to 80. Patients were allowed to have had prior anti-PD-1, anti-PD-L1 or anti-CTLA-4 therapy, and more than 35% of the dose-escalation patients had been treated with checkpoint inhibitors. Partial responses occurred in three dose-escalation patients, of whom one had hepatocellular carcinoma and two had cutaneous melanoma. The point of sequencing TCRbeta in the periphery was to test whether ivuxolimab changed TCR sequence diversity and drove clonal T-cell expansion. The monotherapy dose-escalation portion (N ≈ 52 patients) of the phase I ivuxolimab trial is reported in the paper. Results and caveats for the whole study, not just this receptor: Low levels of normalized T-cell clonal expansion were also seen in some nonresponding patients. After ivuxolimab, CD8+ T cells had more expanded clones than CD4+ T cells on average. In the 0.1-3.0 mg/kg groups, partial responders had among the lowest normalized peripheral clonal expansion, particularly in CD8+ T cells. At doses of 0.1 to 3.0 mg/kg, clonal expansion of both CD4+ and CD8+ blood T cells was observed from baseline to week 6. Which antigens the clonally expanded peripheral T cells were specific for was not determined.

Genomic DNA was extracted from sorted cells for sequencing of the TCRbeta CDR3 region. The immunoSEQ Assay was used to sequence the TCRbeta CDR3 regions. The table was pulled from immuneACCESS by TCRdb, which kept in-frame rearrangements only. Such tables lose some clones; where checked, under half of the loss comes from unresolved V genes, and the rest has no known cause. The sample contains roughly 69,000 clones, roughly 90% of them found a single time. Roughly 1% of the sample belongs to the ten largest clones. Patients with autoimmune disease history or receiving systemic immunosuppression were excluded from the trial. Peripheral blood for TCR sequencing was collected from all dose cohorts at baseline, on cycle 4 day 1, and on cycle 7 day 1. The samples were drawn from a first-in-human, open-label, multicenter phase I dose-escalation trial of ivuxolimab. Adults with locally advanced or metastatic melanoma, renal cell carcinoma, hepatocellular carcinoma or head and neck squamous cell carcinoma were enrolled in the trial. Before TCR sequencing, CD4+ T cells and CD8+ T cells from peripheral blood were sorted into separate populations.

Comments on this clone: Its binding antigen is unknown. Qualities for individual bases were not recorded, and no much larger clone is one base off.

The germline V gene encodes CDR1 SGHRS and CDR2 YFSETQ. The junction carries 14 bases between V and J, which are trimmed by 0 bases and 8 bases respectively. The CDR3 sequence holds 14 residues, the cysteine and phenylalanine included. The only DNA kept is the CDR3, 42 bases in frame from the first base. The source material was CD4+ or CD8+ T cells sorted from blood, sampled in a trial of the OX40 agonist ivuxolimab. This receptor was obtained from an adult with an advanced solid tumor such as melanoma, head and neck, liver or kidney cancer. The chain is made from TRBV5-1 and TRBJ1-2, and the D gene may be TRBD1, 6 bases matching. The CDR3 is CASSLEDSLRGYTF. The DNA reads as follows: TGCGCCAGCAGCTTGGAGGACAGCTTAAGAGGCTACACCTTC. Here the CDR3 is joined to the reference TRBV5-1 and TRBJ1-2 genes, and the full variable domain is: KAGVTQTPRYLIKTRGQQVTLSCSPISGHRSVSWYQQTPGQGLQFLFEYFSETQRNKGNFPGRFSGRQFSNSRSEMNVSTLELGDSALYLCASSLEDSLRGYTFGSGTRLTVV.